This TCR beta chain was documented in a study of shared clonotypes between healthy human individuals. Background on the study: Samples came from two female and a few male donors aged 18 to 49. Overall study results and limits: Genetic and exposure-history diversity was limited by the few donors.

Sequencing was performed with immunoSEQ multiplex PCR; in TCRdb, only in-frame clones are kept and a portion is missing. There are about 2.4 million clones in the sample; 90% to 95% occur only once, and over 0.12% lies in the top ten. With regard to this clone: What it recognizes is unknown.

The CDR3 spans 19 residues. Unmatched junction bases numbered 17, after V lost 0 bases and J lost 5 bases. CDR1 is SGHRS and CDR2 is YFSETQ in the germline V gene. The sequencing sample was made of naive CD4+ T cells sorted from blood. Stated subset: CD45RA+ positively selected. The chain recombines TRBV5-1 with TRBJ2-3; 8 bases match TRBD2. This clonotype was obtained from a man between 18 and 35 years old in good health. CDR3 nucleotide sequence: TGCGCCAGCAGCTTGGCCGTCGGGGCTGGGAACGGGAGGGGAGATACGCAGTATTTT. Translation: CASSLAVGAGNGRGDTQYF.